This T cell receptor beta chain was captured in a study of T cell changes during pregnancy in multiple sclerosis. The CDR3 totals 18 residues. Trimming took 5 bases from V and 3 from J; bases not matched to a gene: 16. The germline V gene has CDR1 SGHNT and CDR2 YENEEA. Using immunoSEQ multiplex PCR, the repertoire was profiled, and TCRdb retains in-frame clones only, with some absent. There are tens of thousands of clones in the sample; 84% occur only once, and 0.55% to 0.75% lies in the top ten. This receptor was obtained from a female donor with multiple sclerosis, enrolled in a pregnancy study. This sequence joins TRBV11-3 and TRBJ2-3; the match to TRBD2 covers 8 bases. The sequencing here drew on CD4+ T cells from peripheral blood mononuclear cells, taken before pregnancy. CDR3 region: CASSKHPWSGSSTDTQYF. In nucleotides, the CDR3 is TGTGCCAGCAGCAAGCACCCGTGGAGCGGGAGTTCGACAGATACGCAGTATTTT. Looking up the rest from reference TRBV11-3 and TRBJ2-3 gives the full variable domain: EAGVVQSPRYKIIEKKQPVAFWCNPISGHNTLYWYLQNLGQGPELLIRYENEEAVDDSQLPKDRFSAERLKGVDSTLKIQPAELGDSAVYLCASSKHPWSGSSTDTQYFGPGTRLTVL.